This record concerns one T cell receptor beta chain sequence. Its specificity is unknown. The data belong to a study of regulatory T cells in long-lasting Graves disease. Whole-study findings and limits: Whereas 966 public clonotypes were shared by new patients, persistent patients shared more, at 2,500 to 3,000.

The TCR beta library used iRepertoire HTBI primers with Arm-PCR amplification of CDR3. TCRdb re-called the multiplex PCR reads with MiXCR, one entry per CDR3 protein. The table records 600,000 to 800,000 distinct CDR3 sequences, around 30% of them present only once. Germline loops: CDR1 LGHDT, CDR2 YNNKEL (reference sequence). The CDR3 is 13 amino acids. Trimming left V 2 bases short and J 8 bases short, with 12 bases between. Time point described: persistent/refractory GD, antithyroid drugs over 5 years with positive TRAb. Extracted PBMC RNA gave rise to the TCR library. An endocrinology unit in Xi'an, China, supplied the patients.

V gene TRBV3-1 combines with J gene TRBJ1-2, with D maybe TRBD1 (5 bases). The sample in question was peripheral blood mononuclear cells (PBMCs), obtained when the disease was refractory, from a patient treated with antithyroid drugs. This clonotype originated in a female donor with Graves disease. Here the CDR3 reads CASSQRAGNGYTF. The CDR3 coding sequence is TGTGCCAGCAGCCAACGGGCAGGGAACGGCTACACCTTC.